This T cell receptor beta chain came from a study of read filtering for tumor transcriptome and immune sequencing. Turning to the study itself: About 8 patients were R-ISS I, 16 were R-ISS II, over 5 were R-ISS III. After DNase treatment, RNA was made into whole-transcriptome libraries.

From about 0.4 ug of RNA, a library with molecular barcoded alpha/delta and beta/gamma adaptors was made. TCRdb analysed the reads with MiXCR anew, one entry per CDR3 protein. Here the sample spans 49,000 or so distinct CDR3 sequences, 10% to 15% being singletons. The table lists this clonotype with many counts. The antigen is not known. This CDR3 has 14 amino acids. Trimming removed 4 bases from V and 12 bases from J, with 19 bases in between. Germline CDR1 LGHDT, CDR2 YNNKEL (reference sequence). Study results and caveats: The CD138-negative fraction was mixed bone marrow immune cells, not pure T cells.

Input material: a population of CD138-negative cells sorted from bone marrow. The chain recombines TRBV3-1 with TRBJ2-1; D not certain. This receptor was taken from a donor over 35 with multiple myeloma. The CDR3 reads CASSRSYENDVQFF. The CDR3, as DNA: TGTGCCAGCAGCCGCAGTTACGAGAATGATGTGCAGTTCTTC.